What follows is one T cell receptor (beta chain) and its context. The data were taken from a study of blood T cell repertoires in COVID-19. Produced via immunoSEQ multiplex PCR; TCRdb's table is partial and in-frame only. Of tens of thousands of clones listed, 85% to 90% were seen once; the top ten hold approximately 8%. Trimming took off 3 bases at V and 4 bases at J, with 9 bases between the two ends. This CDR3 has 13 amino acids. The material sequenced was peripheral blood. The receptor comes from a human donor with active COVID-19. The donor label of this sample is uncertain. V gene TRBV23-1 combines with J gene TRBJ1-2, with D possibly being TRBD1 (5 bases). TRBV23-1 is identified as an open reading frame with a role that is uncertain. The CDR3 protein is CASSHGGLYGYTF. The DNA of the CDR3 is TGCGCCAGCAGTCACGGGGGACTCTATGGCTACACCTTC.